The 5 T cell receptor beta chains below come from one sample, sequenced in a study of cytomegalovirus exposure and HLA in healthy donors. Amplification used 60 Vbeta primers and 13 Jbeta primers. Here immunoSEQ multiplex PCR was the method, and the copy in TCRdb shows in-frame clones only, minus some. Here the sample table reports about 35,000 clones. The specimen sequenced was PBMCs. These receptor sequences come from a man aged 35 to 55 in good health and CMV-seronegative.

Of note for this clone: This sample also contains other DNA sequences that code for the same CDR3. Written as DNA, the CDR3 is TGTGCCAGCAGTGACTCGGCGGGGAGTTACAATGAGCAGTTCTTC. Translation gives CASSDSAGSYNEQFF. This chain uses TRBV6-4 with TRBJ2-1, with D perhaps TRBD2 (6 bases). Germline V gene sequence: CDR1 MRHNA, CDR2 SNTAGT. Trimming removed 0 bases from V and 4 bases from J, with 10 bases in between. The CDR3 covers 15 residues.

This sequence joins TRBV19 and TRBJ1-1; 9 bases align to TRBD1. The germline V gene has CDR1 LNHDA and CDR2 SQIVND (reference sequence). V was clipped by 6 bases and J by 3 bases; unmatched bases: 5. CDR3 size: 14 residues. CDR3 sequence (DNA): TGTGCCAGTAGGACGGGACAGGGTGACACTGAAGCTTTCTTT. Protein: CASRTGQGDTEAFF. Combining the CDR3 with reference TRBV19 and TRBJ1-1 gives the whole variable domain DGGITQSPKYLFRKEGQNVTLSCEQNLNHDAMYWYRQDPGQGLRLIYYSQIVNDFQKGDIAEGYSVSREKKESFPLTVTSAQKNPTAFYLCASRTGQGDTEAFFGQGTRLTVV.

The V and J genes are TRBV11-3 and TRBJ1-1, with 9 bases lining up with TRBD1. The CDR3 is made up of 16 amino acids. CDR1 and CDR2 from the germline V gene are SGHNT and YENEEA. The V gene end was trimmed by 5 bases and the J gene end by 1 base; junction bases not matched to a gene: 8. The CDR3 region has the DNA TGTGCCAGCAGCCTCCGAACAGGGGGCCCGAACACTGAAGCTTTCTTT. Its protein is CASSLRTGGPNTEAFF.

V gene TRBV30 combines with J gene TRBJ1-5; 8 nucleotides agree with TRBD1. Germline assignment: CDR1 GTSNPN and CDR2 SVGIG (reference sequence). Trimming removed 0 bases from V and 1 base from J; junction bases left unmatched: 11. CDR3 length: 18 residues. The CDR3 region is CAWSVGFRGQGSNQPQHF. Here the CDR3 DNA reads TGTGCCTGGAGTGTAGGTTTCAGGGGGCAAGGGAGCAATCAGCCCCAGCATTTT.

The genes are TRBV6-1 and TRBJ1-4; maybe TRBD1 (5 bases). The CDR3 is 14 residues long. The V end lost 8 bases, the J end lost 3 bases, and 13 bases lay between the germline ends. Per germline, CDR1 MNHNS and CDR2 SASEGT. The CDR3 DNA is TGTGCCAGCCGGTCAGGGATGGCTAATGAAAAACTGTTTTTT. Protein product: CASRSGMANEKLFF.